A single T cell receptor beta chain is shown here with its context. The sort gate was single viable CD3+CD4+CD8-CD45RO+ cells for memory CD4+ T cells. CD4+ T cells were isolated by positive magnetic selection. This CDR3 spans 13 amino acids. Germline assignment: CDR1 SGHTA and CDR2 FQGNSA. Trimming took 1 base from V and 6 from J, leaving 10 bases between them. Profiled with immunoSEQ multiplex PCR; TCRdb holds only in-frame clones, not every one. The repertoire holds about 56,000 clones, with more than 75% as singletons. These data originate in a study of memory CD4+ T cells and cytomegalovirus serostatus. Study information: Healthy Belgian adult donors included 9 or 10 CMV-positive and around 25 CMV-negative people.

The rearrangement joins TRBV7-2 to TRBJ2-7, with D perhaps given as TRBD1 or TRBD2 (5 bases each). Sequenced: memory CD4+ T cells from blood. This receptor was identified in an adult in good health and CMV-seronegative. The CDR3 here is CASSLDPGAEQYF. DNA of the CDR3: TGTGCCAGCAGCTTAGATCCCGGGGCCGAGCAGTACTTC.